Below, one T cell receptor beta chain is given with its context. This receptor's antigen is unknown. No base-level quality is on record; no much larger clone is a single base apart. The data are from a study of patients and donors after allogeneic stem cell transplantation (dated by TCRdb to 2018 to 2021). The germline V gene yields MNHEY for CDR1 and SVGAGI for CDR2. Ends trimmed: V by 5 bases, J by 7 bases; bases unmatched to a gene: 10. The CDR3, from cysteine to phenylalanine, totals 14 residues. Only the CDR3 region is kept as DNA, spanning 42 bases read in frame from base 1. Library generation was performed with RT-PCR. The run used a NextSeq 550. TCRdb reanalyzed the raw reads on its own, using fastp at Q25 for trimming and MiXCR for clone calling, and kept in-frame beta chains. One record per CDR3 amino acid sequence lists the most common genes and DNA. The sample has tens of thousands of distinct CDR3 sequences on record, roughly a third of them singletons. Of the sample, 76% falls within the top ten clones.

Recombination connected TRBV6-5 to TRBJ1-1, with 7 central nucleotides matching TRBD1. Material: blood, either unsorted or a sorted T cell fraction (not recorded which). The sequence was obtained from a human donor who was either an allogeneic HSCT recipient or a stem cell or donor lymphocyte infusion donor (not recorded which). It is not recorded whose cells these are; they may come from a transplant donor. CDR3 protein: CASSGGQIGDEAFF. The DNA reads as follows: TGTGCCAGCAGTGGGGGACAGATTGGGGATGAAGCTTTCTTT.